This TCR beta chain was recovered during a study of cytomegalovirus exposure and HLA in healthy donors. Study outcomes and limitations: It has been reported that TCR beta sequences accurately predicted the HLA-A and HLA-B alleles of most subjects. With later analysis, a missense DCLRE1C variant became linked to TCR beta V- and J-gene trimming.

Germline V lookup: CDR1 SEHNR, CDR2 FQNEAQ (reference sequence). This CDR3 is built from 13 residues. Trimming pared 4 bases from V and 4 bases from J, leaving 9 bases between. Use of 60 Vbeta and 13 Jbeta primers characterized the PCR. The table came from immunoSEQ multiplex PCR; TCRdb's copy has only in-frame clones and leaves some out. The table has over 110,000 clones, roughly four fifths seen once. As for this clone: As yet, its antigen is unknown.

The rearrangement links TRBV7-9 to TRBJ2-3; D is uncertain. The receptor comes from a woman in her 40s in good health and CMV-seronegative. The sample was PBMCs. CDR3 nucleotides: TGTGCCAGCAGCTCCGAGGTTCCAGATACGCAGTATTTT. Its protein is CASSSEVPDTQYF.